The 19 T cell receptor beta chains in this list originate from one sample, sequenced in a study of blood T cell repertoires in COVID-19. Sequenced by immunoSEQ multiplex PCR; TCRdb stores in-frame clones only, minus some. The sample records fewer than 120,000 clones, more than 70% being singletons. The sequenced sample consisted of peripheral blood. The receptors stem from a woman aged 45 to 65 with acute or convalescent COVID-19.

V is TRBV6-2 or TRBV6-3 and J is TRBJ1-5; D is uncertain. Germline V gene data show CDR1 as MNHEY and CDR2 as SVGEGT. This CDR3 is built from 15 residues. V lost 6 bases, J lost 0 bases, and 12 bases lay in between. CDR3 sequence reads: CASSPWRDSNQPQHF. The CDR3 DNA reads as TGTGCCAGCAGCCCATGGAGGGATAGCAATCAGCCCCAGCATTTT.

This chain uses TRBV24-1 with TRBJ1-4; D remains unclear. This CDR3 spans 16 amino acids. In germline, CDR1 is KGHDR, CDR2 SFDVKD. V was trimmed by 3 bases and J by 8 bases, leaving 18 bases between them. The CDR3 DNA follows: TGTGCCACCAGTGATCCAACACCCTTTGGTGTCGAAAAACTGTTTTTT. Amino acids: CATSDPTPFGVEKLFF.

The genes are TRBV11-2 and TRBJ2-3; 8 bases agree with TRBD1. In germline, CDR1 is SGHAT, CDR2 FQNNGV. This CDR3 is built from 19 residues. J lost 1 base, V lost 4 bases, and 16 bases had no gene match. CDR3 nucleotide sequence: TGTGCCAGCAGCTCCATATTCCGGACAGGGACTCGTGGCACAGATACGCAGTATTTT. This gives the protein CASSSIFRTGTRGTDTQYF. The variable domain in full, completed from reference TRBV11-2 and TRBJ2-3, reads EAGVAQSPRYKIIEKRQSVAFWCNPISGHATLYWYQQILGQGPKLLIQFQNNGVVDDSQLPKDRFSAERLKGVDSTLKIQPAKLEDSAVYLCASSSIFRTGTRGTDTQYFGPGTRLTVL.

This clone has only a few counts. CDR3 sequence reads: CASSQAGTGSNYGYTF. The CDR3, as DNA: TGCGCCAGCAGCCAAGCCGGGACAGGGTCCAACTATGGCTACACCTTC. The rearrangement joins TRBV4-1 to TRBJ1-2, with 9 bases identical to TRBD1. Germline trimming cut 1 base from V and 2 bases from J; bases unmatched to any gene: 5. CDR3 length: 16 amino acids. The germline V gene has CDR1 MGHRA and CDR2 YSYEKL.

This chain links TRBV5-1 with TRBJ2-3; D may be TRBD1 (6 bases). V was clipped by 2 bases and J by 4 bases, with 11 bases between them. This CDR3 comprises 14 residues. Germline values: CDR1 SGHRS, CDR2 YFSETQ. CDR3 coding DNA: TGCGCCAGCAGCTTCCGGGACACATCAGATACGCAGTATTTT. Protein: CASSFRDTSDTQYF.

CDR3 protein: CASSPPSRNTEAFF. In DNA form, the CDR3 reads TGTGCCAGCTCACCACCCTCCAGGAACACTGAAGCTTTCTTT. This rearrangement joins TRBV18 to TRBJ1-1, with unresolved D. This CDR3 comprises 14 residues. Germline CDR1 and CDR2: KGHSH and LQKENI. The V end was cut by 0 bases, the J end by 1 base, with 6 bases between.

CDR3 loop: CAWSGPRRGKNIQYF. CDR3 nucleotides: TGTGCCTGGAGTGGGCCCCGACGGGGCAAAAACATTCAGTACTTC. The chain couples TRBV30 to TRBJ2-4, with a possible D match to TRBD2 (5 bases). This CDR3 comprises 15 residues. V lost 1 base, J lost 3 bases, and 13 bases lay in between. Per the germline V gene, CDR1 is GTSNPN and CDR2 is SVGIG (reference sequence).

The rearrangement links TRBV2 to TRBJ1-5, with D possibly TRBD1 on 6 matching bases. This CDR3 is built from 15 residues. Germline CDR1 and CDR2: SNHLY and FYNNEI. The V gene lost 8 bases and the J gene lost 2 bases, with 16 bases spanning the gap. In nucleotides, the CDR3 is TGTGCCAGCGGCACAACAGGGTTTGGCAATCAGCCCCAGCATTTT. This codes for CASGTTGFGNQPQHF.

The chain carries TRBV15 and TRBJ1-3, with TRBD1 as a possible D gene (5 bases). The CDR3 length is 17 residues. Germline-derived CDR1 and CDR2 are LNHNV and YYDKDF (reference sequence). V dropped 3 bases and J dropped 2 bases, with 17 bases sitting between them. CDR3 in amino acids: CATSRAPGGGTGNTIYF. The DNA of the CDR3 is TGTGCCACCAGCAGGGCTCCTGGGGGGGGAACTGGAAACACCATATATTTT.

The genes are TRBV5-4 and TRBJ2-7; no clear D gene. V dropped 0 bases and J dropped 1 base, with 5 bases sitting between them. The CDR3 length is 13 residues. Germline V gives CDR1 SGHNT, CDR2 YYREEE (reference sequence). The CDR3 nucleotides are TGTGCCAGCAGCTTGGGTAGATCCTACGAGCAGTACTTC. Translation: CASSLGRSYEQYF. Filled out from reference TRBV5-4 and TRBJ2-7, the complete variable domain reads ETGVTQSPTHLIKTRGQQVTLRCSSQSGHNTVSWYQQALGQGPQFIFQYYREEENGRGNFPPRFSGLQFPNYSSELNVNALELDDSALYLCASSLGRSYEQYFGPGTRLTVT.

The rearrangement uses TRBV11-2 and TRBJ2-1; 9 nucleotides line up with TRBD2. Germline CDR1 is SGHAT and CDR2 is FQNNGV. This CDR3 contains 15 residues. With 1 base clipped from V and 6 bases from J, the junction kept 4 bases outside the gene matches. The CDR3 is CASSLGLAGANEQFF. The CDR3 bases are TGTGCCAGCAGCTTAGGGTTAGCGGGAGCCAATGAGCAGTTCTTC.

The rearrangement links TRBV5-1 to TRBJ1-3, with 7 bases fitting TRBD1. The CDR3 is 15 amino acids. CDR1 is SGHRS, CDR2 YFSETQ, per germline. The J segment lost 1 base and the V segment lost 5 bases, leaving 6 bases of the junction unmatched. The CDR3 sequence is CASSVTGVSGNTIYF. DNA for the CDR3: TGCGCCAGCAGTGTAACAGGGGTTTCTGGAAACACCATATATTTT.

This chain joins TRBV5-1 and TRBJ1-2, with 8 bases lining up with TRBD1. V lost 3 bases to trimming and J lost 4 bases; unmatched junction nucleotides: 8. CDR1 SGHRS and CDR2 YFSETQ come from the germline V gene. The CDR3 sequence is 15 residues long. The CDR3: CASSSQGAQSYGYTF. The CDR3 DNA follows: TGCGCCAGCAGCTCCCAGGGGGCACAGAGCTATGGCTACACCTTC. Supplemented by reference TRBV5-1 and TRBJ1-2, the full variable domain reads KAGVTQTPRYLIKTRGQQVTLSCSPISGHRSVSWYQQTPGQGLQFLFEYFSETQRNKGNFPGRFSGRQFSNSRSEMNVSTLELGDSALYLCASSSQGAQSYGYTFGSGTRLTVV.

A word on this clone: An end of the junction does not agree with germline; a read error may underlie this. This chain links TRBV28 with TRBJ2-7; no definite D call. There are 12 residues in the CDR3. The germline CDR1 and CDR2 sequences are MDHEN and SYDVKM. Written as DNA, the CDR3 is TGTGCCACCACCGCTGGTACCTACGGGCAGTACTTC. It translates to CATTAGTYGQYF.

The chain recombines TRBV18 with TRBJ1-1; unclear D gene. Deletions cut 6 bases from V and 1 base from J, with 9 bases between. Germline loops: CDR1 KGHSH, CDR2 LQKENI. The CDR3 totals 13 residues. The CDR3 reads CASSVGANTEAFF. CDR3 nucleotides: TGTGCCAGCTCGGTGGGAGCGAACACTGAAGCTTTCTTT.

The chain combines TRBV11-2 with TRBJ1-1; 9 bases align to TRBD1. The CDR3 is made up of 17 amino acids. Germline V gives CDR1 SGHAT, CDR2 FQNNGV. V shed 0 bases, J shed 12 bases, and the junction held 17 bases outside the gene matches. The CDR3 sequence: CASSLDSRGTGNGASFF. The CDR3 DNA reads TGTGCCAGCAGCTTAGATTCGAGGGGGACAGGGAACGGTGCATCTTTCTTT.

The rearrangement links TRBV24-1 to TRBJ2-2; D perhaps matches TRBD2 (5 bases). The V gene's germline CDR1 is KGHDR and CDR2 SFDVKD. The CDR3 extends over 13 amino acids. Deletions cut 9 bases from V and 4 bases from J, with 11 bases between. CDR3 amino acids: CATSWAGTGELFF. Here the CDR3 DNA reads TGTGCCACCTCCTGGGCGGGCACCGGGGAGCTGTTTTTT.

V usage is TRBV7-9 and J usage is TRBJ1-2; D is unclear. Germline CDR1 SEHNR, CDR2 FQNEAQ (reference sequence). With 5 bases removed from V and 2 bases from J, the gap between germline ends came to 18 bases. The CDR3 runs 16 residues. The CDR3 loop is CASSTPSRGLNYGYTF. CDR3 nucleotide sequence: TGTGCCAGCAGCACACCCAGTCGCGGGCTCAACTATGGCTACACCTTC.

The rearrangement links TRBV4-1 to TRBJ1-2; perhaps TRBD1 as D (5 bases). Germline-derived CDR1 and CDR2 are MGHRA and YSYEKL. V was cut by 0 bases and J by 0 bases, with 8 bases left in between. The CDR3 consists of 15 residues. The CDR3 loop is CASSQDGGSNYGYTF. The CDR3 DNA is TGCGCCAGCAGCCAAGACGGGGGATCTAACTATGGCTACACCTTC.